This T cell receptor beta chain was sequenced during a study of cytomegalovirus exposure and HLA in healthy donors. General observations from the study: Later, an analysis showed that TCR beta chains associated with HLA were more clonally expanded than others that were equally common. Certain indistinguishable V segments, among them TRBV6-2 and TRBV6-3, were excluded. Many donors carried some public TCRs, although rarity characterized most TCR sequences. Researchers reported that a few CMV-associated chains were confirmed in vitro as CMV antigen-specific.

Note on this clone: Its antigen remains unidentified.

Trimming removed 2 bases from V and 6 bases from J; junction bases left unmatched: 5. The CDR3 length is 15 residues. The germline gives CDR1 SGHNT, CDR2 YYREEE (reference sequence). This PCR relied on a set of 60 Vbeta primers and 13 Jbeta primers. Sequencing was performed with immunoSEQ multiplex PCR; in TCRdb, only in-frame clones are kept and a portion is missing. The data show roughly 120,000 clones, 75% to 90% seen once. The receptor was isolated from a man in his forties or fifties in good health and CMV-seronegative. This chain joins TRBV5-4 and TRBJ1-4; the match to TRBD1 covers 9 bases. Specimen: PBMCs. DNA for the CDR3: TGTGCCAGCAGCTTCAAGACAGGGGGGGATGAAAAACTGTTTTTT. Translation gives CASSFKTGGDEKLFF.